This is a list of T cell receptor beta chains from one sample in a study of CD8+ T cells in alopecia areata. Assay: immunoSEQ multiplex PCR; the TCRdb copy retains only in-frame clones and omits some. The repertoire consists of around 140,000 clones, with roughly 50% occurring once and the leading ten covering approximately 7%. Material for sequencing was CD4+ T cells sorted from blood. The receptors here all came from a human donor with alopecia areata. The CDR3 runs from the conserved cysteine through the conserved F or W. Each record gives: V gene, clone size, CDR3 protein. Some rows have no size entry. The others give once, few or many, or a class for an expanded clone.

>TRBV6-1|.
CASGGDRSYEQYF
>TRBV27|once
CASKSGRSSYNEQFF
>TRBV7-9|few
CASSQNTNTEAFF
>TRBV5-1|.
CASSLGVGSDTGELFF
>TRBV4-1|.
CASSQGQGDYRYTF
>TRBV28|.
CASSRVWGNTDTQYF
>TRBV7-3|once
CASSLSGDSYNEQFF
>TRBV5-1|.
CASSLEFWTSSNNEQFF
>TRBV5-1|.
CASSLRSRTSGANVLTF
>TRBV5-1|.
CASSLGPRGREQYF
>TRBV6-6|.
CAGGVGVNTEAFF
>TRBV6-1|few
CASSSSGSEETQYF
>TRBV4-1|.
CASSQLELAGISYNEQFF
>TRBV2|.
CASRGLDLVSNEQFF
>TRBV29-1|.
CSVGSRVNQPQHF
>TRBV18|.
CASSPAIAGRTYNEQFF
>TRBV2|.
CASEFDTNQPQHF
>TRBV28|.
CASSAKKESRWGTEAFF